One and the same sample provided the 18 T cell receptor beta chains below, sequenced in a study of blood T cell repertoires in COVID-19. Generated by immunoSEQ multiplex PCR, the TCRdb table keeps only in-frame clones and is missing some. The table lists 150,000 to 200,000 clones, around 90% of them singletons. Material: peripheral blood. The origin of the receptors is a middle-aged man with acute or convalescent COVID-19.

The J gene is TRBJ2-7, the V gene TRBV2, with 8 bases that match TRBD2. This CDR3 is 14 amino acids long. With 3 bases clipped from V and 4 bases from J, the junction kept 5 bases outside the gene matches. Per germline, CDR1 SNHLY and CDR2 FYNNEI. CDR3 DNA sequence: TGTGCCAGCAGTGACGAGCGGGAGTCTTACGAGCAGTACTTC. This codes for CASSDERESYEQYF.

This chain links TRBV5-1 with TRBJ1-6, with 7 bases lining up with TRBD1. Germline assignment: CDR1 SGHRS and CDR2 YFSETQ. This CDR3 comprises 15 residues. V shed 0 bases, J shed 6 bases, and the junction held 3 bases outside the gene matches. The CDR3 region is CASSLGGQSNSPLHF. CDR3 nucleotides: TGCGCCAGCAGCTTGGGGGGACAGAGTAATTCACCCCTCCACTTT.

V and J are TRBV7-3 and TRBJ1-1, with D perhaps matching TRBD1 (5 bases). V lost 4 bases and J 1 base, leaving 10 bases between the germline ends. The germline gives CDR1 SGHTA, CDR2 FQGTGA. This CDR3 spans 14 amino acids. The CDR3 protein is CASSSLGANTEAFF. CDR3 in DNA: TGTGCCAGCAGCTCATTAGGGGCGAACACTGAAGCTTTCTTT.

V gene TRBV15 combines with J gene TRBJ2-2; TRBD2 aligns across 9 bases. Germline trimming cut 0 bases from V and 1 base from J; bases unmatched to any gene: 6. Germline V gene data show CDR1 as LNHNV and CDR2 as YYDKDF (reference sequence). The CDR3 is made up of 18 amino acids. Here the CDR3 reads CATSRDPRLAVNTGELFF. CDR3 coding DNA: TGTGCCACCAGCAGAGATCCCCGACTAGCGGTGAACACCGGGGAGCTGTTTTTT.

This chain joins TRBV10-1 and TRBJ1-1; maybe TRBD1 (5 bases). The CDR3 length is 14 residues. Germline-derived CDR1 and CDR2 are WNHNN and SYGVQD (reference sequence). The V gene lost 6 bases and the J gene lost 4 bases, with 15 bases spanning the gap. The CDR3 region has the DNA TGCGCCAGCAGCGCGCAGGGAAGATTCACTGAAGCTTTCTTT. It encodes CASSAQGRFTEAFF.

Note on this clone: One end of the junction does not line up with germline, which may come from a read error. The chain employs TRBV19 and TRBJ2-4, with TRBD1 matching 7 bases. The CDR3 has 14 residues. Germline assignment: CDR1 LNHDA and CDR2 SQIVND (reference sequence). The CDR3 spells CASSRGQVRNFQYF. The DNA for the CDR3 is TGTGCCAGTAGCCGAGGACAGGTCAGAAACTTTCAGTACTTC.

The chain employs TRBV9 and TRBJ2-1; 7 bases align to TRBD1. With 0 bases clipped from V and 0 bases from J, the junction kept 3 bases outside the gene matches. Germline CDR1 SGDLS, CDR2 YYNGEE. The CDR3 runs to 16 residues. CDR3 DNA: TGTGCCAGCAGCGTAGCGGGACAGAGCTCCTACAATGAGCAGTTCTTC. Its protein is CASSVAGQSSYNEQFF.

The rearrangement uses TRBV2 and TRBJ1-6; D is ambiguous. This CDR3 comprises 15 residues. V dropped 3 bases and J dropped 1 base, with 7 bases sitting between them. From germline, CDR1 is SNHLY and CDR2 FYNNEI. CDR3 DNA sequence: TGTGCCAGCAGTGACCAACGGTCCTATAATTCACCCCTCCACTTT. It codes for CASSDQRSYNSPLHF.

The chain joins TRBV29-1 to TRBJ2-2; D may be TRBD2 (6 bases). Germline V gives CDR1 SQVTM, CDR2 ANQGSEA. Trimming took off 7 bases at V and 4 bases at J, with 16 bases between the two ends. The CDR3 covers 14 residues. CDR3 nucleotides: TGCAGCGCCACTTTCCGGGGGTTCACCGGGGAGCTGTTTTTT. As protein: CSATFRGFTGELFF.

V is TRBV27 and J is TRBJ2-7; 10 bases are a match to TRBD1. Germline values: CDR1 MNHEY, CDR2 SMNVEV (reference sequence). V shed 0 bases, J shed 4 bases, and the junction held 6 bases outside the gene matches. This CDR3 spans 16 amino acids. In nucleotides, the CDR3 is TGTGCCAGCAGTTTATCGCTGGGACAGGGGTCGTACGAGCAGTACTTC. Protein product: CASSLSLGQGSYEQYF.

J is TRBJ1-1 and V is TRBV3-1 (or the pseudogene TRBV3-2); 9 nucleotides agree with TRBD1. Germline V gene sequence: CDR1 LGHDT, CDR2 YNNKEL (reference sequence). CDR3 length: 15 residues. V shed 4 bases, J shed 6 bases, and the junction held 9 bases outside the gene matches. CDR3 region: CASSRRTGDWAEAFF. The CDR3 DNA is TGTGCCAGCAGCCGTCGGACAGGGGATTGGGCTGAAGCTTTCTTT.

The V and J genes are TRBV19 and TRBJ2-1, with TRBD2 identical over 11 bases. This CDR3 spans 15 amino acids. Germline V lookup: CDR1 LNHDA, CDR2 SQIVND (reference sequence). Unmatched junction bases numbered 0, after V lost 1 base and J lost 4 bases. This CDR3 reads CASSIGTSGYNEQFF. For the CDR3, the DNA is TGTGCCAGTAGTATAGGGACTAGCGGGTACAATGAGCAGTTCTTC.

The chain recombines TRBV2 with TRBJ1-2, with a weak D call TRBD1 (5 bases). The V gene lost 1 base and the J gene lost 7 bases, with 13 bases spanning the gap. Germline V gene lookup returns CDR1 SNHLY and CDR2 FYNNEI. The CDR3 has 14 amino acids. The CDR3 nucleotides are TGTGCCAGCAGTGAAGGGGTAGGGGTGGGTGGCTACACCTTC. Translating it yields CASSEGVGVGGYTF.

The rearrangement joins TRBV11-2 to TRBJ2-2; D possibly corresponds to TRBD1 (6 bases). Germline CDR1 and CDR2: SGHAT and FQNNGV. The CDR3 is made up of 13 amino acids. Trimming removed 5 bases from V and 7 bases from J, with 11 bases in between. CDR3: CASSGTGYGELFF. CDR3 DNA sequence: TGTGCCAGCAGCGGTACAGGGTACGGGGAGCTGTTTTTT. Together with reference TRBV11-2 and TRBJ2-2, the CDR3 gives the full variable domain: EAGVAQSPRYKIIEKRQSVAFWCNPISGHATLYWYQQILGQGPKLLIQFQNNGVVDDSQLPKDRFSAERLKGVDSTLKIQPAKLEDSAVYLCASSGTGYGELFFGEGSRLTVL.

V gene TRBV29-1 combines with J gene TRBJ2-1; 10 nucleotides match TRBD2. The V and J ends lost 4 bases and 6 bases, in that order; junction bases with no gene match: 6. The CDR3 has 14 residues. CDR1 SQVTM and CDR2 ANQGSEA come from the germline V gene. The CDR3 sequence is CSVVPLAGVNEQFF. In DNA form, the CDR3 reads TGCAGCGTTGTTCCCCTAGCGGGGGTCAATGAGCAGTTCTTC.

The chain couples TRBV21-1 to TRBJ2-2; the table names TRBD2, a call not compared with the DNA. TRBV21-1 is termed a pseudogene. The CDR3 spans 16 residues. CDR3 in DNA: TGTGCCAGCAGCAAACGGAGCGGGGGGAACACCGGGGAGCTGTTTTTT. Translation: CASSKRSGGNTGELFF.

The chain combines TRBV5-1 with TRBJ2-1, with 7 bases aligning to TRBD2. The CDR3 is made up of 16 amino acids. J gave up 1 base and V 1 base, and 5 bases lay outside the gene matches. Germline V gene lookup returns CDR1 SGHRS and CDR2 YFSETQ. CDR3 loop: CASSLLSSGSYNEQFF. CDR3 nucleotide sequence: TGCGCCAGCAGCTTGCTGTCTAGCGGATCCTACAATGAGCAGTTCTTC.

The CDR3 bases are TGTGCCAGTAGTATCGCCGATCACAGGGGGATGAACACTGAAGCTTTCTTT. As protein: CASSIADHRGMNTEAFF. The rearrangement joins TRBV19 to TRBJ1-1; 8 positions agree with TRBD1. Trimming took 3 bases from V and 0 from J; bases not matched to a gene: 9. Per the germline V gene, CDR1 is LNHDA and CDR2 is SQIVND (reference sequence). The CDR3 sequence is 17 residues long.